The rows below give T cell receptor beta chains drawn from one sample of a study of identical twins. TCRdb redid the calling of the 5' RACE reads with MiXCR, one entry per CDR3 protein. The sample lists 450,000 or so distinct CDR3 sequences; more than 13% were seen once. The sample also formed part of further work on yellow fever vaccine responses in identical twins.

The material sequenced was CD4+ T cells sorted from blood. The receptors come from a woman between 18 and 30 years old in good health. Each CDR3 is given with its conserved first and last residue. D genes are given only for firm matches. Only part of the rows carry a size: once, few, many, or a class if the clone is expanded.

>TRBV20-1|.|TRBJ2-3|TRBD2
CSAGTSGGAHTQYF
TGCAGTGCTGGGACTAGCGGGGGGGCTCATACGCAGTATTTT
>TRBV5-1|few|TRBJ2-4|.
CASSGETSIQYF
TGCGCCAGCAGCGGCGAGACTAGCATTCAGTACTTC
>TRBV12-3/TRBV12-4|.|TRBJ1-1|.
CASSPPGHGNTEAFF
TGTGCCAGCAGTCCACCGGGACACGGGAACACTGAAGCTTTCTTT
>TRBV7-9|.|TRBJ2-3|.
CASSYTMRSTEDTQYF
TGTGCCAGCAGCTATACGATGAGATCAACCGAAGATACGCAGTATTTT
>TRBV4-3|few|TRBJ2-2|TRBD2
CASSALAGANTGELFF
TGCGCCAGCAGCGCTCTAGCGGGGGCGAACACCGGGGAGCTGTTTTTT
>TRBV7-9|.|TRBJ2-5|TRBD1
CASSTGTGGYQETQYF
TGTGCCAGCAGCACAGGGACAGGGGGGTACCAAGAGACCCAGTACTTC
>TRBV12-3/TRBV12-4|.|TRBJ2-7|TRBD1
CASRFGQGAVYEQYF
TGTGCCAGCAGGTTTGGACAGGGGGCGGTTTACGAGCAGTACTTC
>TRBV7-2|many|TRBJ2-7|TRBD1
CASSLTGGGTYEQYF
TGTGCCAGCAGCTTGACAGGGGGTGGTACCTACGAGCAGTACTTC
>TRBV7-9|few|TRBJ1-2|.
CASSLSSPYTF
TGTGCCAGCAGCTTGTCCAGCCCTTACACCTTC
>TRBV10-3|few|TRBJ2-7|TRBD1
CAIGGQAAYEQYF
TGTGCCATCGGGGGACAGGCCGCCTACGAGCAGTACTTC
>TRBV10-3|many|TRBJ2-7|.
CAISDQPYEQYF
TGTGCCATCAGTGACCAGCCGTACGAGCAGTACTTC
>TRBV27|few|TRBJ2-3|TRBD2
CANSLGLAGGPHTQYF
TGTGCCAACAGTTTAGGGCTAGCGGGGGGGCCTCATACGCAGTATTTT
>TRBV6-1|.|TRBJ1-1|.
CASSGGRDTEAFF
TGTGCCAGCAGTGGGGGACGGGACACTGAAGCTTTCTTT
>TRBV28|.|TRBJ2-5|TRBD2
CASSLWTSGQETQYF
TGTGCCAGCAGTTTATGGACTAGCGGCCAAGAGACCCAGTACTTC
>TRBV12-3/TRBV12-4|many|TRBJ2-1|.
CASSPGNVQSYNEQFF
TGTGCCAGCAGTCCCGGAAATGTACAGTCCTACAATGAGCAGTTCTTC
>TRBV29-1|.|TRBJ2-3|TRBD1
CSVAGQGGGTDTQYF
TGCAGCGTCGCGGGACAGGGGGGGGGCACAGATACGCAGTATTTT
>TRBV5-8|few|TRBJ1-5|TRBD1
CASSLADRVDQPQHF
TGTGCCAGCAGCCTCGCCGACAGGGTGGATCAGCCCCAGCATTTT
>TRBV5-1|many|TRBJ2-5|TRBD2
CASSLRIAGGHQETQYF
TGCGCCAGCAGCTTGAGGATAGCGGGGGGCCACCAAGAGACCCAGTACTTC
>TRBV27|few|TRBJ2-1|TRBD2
CASSSRFGSGRPPLAYNEQFF
TGTGCCAGCAGTTCCCGCTTCGGGAGCGGGAGGCCCCCTTTAGCCTACAATGAGCAGTTCTTC
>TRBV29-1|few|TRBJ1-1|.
CSGFLDTEAFF
TGCTCGGGGTTCCTCGACACTGAAGCTTTCTTT
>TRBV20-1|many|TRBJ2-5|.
CSARPNGVQETQYF
TGCAGTGCTAGGCCCAATGGGGTCCAAGAGACCCAGTACTTC
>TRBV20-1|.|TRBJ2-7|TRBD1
CSASDPNRGYSYEQYF
TGCAGTGCTAGCGACCCCAACAGGGGTTACTCCTACGAGCAGTACTTC
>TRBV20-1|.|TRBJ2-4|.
CSASTGNIQYF
TGCAGTGCTTCAACCGGGAACATTCAGTACTTC
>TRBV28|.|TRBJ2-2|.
CASFEDDGELFF
TGTGCCAGCTTTGAAGATGACGGGGAGCTGTTTTTT
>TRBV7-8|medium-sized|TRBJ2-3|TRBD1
CASSRRDSLSDTQYF
TGTGCCAGCAGTCGACGGGACAGCCTATCCGATACGCAGTATTTT
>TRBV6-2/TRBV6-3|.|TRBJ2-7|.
CASSPGMGYEQYF
TGTGCCAGCAGCCCCGGAATGGGATACGAGCAGTACTTC
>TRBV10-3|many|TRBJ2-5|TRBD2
CAISEPTSGRAGETQYF
TGTGCCATCAGTGAGCCGACTAGCGGGAGGGCCGGGGAGACCCAGTACTTC
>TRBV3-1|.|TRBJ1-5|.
CASSQVFSSNQPQHF
TGTGCCAGCAGCCAAGTTTTTAGTAGCAATCAGCCCCAGCATTTT
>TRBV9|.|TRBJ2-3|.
CASSVGVVRDPFTDTQYF
TGTGCCAGCAGCGTAGGGGTTGTCAGGGATCCGTTCACAGATACGCAGTATTTT
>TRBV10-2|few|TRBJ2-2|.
CASSSVGQGIGELFF
TGCGCCAGCAGTTCGGTGGGCCAGGGGATCGGGGAGCTGTTTTTT
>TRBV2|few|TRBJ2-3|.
CASSEAGEGHTQYF
TGTGCCAGCAGTGAAGCCGGCGAGGGCCATACGCAGTATTTT
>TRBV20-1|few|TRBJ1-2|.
CSALLEGGYTF
TGCAGTGCCCTCTTGGAGGGCGGCTACACCTTC
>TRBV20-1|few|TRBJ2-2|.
CSARRGDHTGELFF
TGCAGTGCTAGGAGGGGGGACCACACCGGGGAGCTGTTTTTT
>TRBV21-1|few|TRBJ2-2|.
CASSGSTDTGELFF
TGTGCCAGCAGCGGATCGACAGACACCGGGGAGCTGTTTTTT
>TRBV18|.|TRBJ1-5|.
CASSPLGGSQPQHF
TGTGCCAGCTCACCTTTGGGGGGAAGTCAGCCCCAGCATTTT
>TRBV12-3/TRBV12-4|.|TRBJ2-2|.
CASSLQGWTGELFF
TGTGCCAGCAGTTTACAGGGTTGGACCGGGGAGCTGTTTTTT
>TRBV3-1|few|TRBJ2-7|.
CASSQKGRDEQYF
TGTGCCAGCAGCCAAAAAGGTCGTGACGAGCAGTACTTC
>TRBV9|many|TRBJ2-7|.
CASSSGRGKGDEQYF
TGTGCCAGCAGCTCCGGACGCGGAAAGGGGGACGAGCAGTACTTC
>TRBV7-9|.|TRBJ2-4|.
CASSLVSGWEVIQYF
TGTGCCAGCAGCTTAGTTTCGGGATGGGAGGTCATTCAGTACTTC
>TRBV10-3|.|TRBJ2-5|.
CAISEGQNGKETQYF
TGTGCCATCTCCGAAGGGCAAAACGGGAAAGAGACCCAGTACTTC
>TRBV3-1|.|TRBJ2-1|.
CASAFLAGSYNEQFF
TGTGCCAGCGCTTTCTTGGCAGGTTCTTACAATGAGCAGTTCTTC
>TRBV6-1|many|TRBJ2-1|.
CASRRGSGESQFF
TGTGCCAGCAGGAGGGGGTCTGGGGAGTCCCAGTTCTTC
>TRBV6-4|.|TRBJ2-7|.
CASSEEKGAYEQYF
TGTGCCAGCAGTGAGGAGAAGGGGGCCTACGAGCAGTACTTC
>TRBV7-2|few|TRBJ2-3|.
CASSSGSADTQYF
TGTGCCAGCAGCTCCGGATCGGCAGATACGCAGTATTTT
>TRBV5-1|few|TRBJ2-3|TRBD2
CASSLGVASGSTDTQYF
TGCGCCAGCAGCTTGGGAGTAGCTAGCGGGAGCACAGATACGCAGTATTTT
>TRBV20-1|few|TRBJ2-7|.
CSVLPRADTYEQYF
TGCAGTGTTTTGCCCCGAGCGGACACCTACGAGCAGTACTTC
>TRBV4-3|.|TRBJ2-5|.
CASSQDLVGLRESAETQYF
TGCGCCAGCAGCCAAGATCTAGTAGGTCTTCGGGAGAGCGCAGAGACCCAGTACTTC
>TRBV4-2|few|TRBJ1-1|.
CASSLGDGLNTEAFF
TGTGCCAGCAGCCTAGGGGACGGGTTGAACACTGAAGCTTTCTTT
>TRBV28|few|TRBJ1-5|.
CASSSQTGKVQPQHF
TGTGCCAGCAGTTCCCAGACAGGAAAGGTGCAGCCCCAGCATTTT
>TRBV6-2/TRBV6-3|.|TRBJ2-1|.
CASGSTRSTSEQFF
TGTGCCAGCGGATCTACGCGGAGTACTAGTGAGCAGTTCTTC
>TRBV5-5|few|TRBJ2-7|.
CASSLVLIGGSYEQYF
TGTGCCAGCAGCTTGGTTCTGATCGGTGGAAGCTACGAGCAGTACTTC
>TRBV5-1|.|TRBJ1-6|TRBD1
CASSVGRDSGSPLHF
TGCGCCAGCAGCGTTGGCCGGGACAGTGGTTCACCCCTCCACTTT
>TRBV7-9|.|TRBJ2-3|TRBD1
CASSTVQGAGTDTQYF
TGTGCCAGCAGCACCGTCCAGGGGGCGGGTACAGATACGCAGTATTTT
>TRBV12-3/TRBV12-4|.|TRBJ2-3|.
CASGIAAGPDTQYF
TGTGCCAGCGGAATAGCCGCGGGGCCAGATACGCAGTATTTT
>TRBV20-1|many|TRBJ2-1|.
CSARALAVGEQFF
TGCAGTGCTAGAGCACTAGCTGTAGGTGAGCAGTTCTTC
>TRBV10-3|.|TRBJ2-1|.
CAIRGTEKNNEQFF
TGTGCCATCAGAGGGACGGAGAAAAACAATGAGCAGTTCTTC
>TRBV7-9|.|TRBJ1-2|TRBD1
CASSFLFQGDGYTF
TGTGCCAGCAGCTTTCTATTCCAGGGGGATGGCTACACCTTC
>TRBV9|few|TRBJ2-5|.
CASSAIASETQYF
TGTGCCAGCAGCGCAATAGCGAGTGAGACCCAGTACTTC
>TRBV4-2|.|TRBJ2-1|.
CASSQDSDSQFF
TGTGCCAGCAGCCAAGATTCGGACAGCCAGTTCTTC
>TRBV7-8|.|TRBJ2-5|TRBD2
CASSPSSGGLQETQYF
TGTGCCAGCAGCCCTTCTAGCGGGGGCCTCCAAGAGACCCAGTACTTC